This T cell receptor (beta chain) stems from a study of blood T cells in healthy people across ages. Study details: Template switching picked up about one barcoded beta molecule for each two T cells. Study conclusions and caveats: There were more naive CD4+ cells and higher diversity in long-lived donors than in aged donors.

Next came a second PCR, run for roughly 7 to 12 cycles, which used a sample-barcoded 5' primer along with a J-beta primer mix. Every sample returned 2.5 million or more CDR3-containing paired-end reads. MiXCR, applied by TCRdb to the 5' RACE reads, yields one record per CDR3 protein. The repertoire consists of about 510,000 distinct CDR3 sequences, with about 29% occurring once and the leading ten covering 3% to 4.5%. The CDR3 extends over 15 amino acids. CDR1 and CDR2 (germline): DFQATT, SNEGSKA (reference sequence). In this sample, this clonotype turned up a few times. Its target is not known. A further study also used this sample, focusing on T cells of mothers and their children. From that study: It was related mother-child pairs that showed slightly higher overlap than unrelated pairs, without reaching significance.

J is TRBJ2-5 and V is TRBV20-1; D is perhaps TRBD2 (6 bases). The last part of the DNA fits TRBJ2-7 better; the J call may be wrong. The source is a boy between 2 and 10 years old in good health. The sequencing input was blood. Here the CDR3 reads CSARPPGRIAYEQYF. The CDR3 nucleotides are TGCAGTGCTAGACCCCCAGGGAGGATCGCCTACGAGCAGTACTTC.